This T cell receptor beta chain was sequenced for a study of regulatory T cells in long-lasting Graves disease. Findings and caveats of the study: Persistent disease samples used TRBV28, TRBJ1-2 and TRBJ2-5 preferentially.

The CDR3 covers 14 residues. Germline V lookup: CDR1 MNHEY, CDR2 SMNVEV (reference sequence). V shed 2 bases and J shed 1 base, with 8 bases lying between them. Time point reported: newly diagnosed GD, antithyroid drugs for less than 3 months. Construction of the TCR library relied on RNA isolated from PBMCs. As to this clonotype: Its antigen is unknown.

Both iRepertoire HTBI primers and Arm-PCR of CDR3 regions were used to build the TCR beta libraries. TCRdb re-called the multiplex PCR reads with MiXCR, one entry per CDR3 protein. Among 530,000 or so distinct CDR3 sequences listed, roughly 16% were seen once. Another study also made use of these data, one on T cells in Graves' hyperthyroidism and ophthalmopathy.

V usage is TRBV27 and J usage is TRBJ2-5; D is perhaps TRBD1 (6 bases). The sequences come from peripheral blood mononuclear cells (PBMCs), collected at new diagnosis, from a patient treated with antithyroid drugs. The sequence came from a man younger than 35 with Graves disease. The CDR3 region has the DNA TGTGCCAGCAGTTTAATAGGGGGCCAAGAGACCCAGTACTTC. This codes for CASSLIGGQETQYF.